Sequencing of this TCR beta chain was carried out in a study of T cells in localized non-small cell lung cancer. The protocol was immunoSEQ multiplex PCR, while the TCRdb copy is restricted to in-frame clones and leaves out a portion. Counted here are about 59,000 clones, 70% to 90% occurring once; the ten biggest clones make up around 20%. This CDR3 has 14 residues. Germline assignment: CDR1 SEHNR and CDR2 FQNEAQ (reference sequence). V was shortened by 5 bases and J by 0 bases, with 10 bases between the two germline ends. The chain joins TRBV7-9 to TRBJ2-5, with D perhaps given as TRBD1 or TRBD2 (5 bases each). This receptor was identified in a man aged 40 to 70 with stage I squamous cell lung carcinoma. The input for sequencing was peripheral blood, taken before any cancer treatment. The CDR3 protein is CASSRLGDQETQYF. The CDR3 DNA follows: TGTGCCAGCAGCCGTCTGGGGGACCAAGAGACCCAGTACTTC.